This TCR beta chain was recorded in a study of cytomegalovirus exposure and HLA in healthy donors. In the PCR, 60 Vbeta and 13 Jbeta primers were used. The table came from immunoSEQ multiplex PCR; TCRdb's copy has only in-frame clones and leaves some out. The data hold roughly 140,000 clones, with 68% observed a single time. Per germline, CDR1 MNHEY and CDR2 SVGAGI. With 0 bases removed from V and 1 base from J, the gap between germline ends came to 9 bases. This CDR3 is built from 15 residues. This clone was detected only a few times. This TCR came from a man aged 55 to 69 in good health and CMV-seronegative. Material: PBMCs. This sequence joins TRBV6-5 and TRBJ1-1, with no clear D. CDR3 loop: CASSYSRRSNTEAFF. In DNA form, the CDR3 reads TGTGCCAGCAGTTACTCGCGCAGGTCGAACACTGAAGCTTTCTTT.